This T cell receptor beta chain was profiled in a study of tumor and adjacent non-tumor tissue in lung cancer. Looking at the study overall: Each sample yielded approximately 4 million productive TCRbeta reads on average.

No cell sorting was done before RNA was extracted from the tissue. This non-tumor lung sample came from over 3 cm beyond the tumor edge. Chemotherapy-naive patients with new lung cancer underwent thoracic surgery in China, August–late 2014. This clonotype was observed many times. What it binds is not known. Germline CDR1 reads SGHNT; CDR2 reads YYREEE (reference sequence). J lost 4 bases, V lost 4 bases, and 12 bases had no gene match. The CDR3 runs 16 residues. Study-wide findings and caveats: Higher tumor TCR diversity was associated with shorter survival.

A modified ARM-PCR protocol with three rounds of nested PCR amplified TCRbeta. TCRdb called the multiplex PCR reads again in MiXCR, with one record for every CDR3 protein. The top ten clones hold around 20% of a sample with more than 35,000 distinct CDR3 sequences, roughly two thirds of them seen once. The receptor was derived from a woman in her 40s with non-small cell lung cancer. What was sequenced was distant non-tumor lung tissue. The rearrangement uses TRBV5-4 and TRBJ2-3, with 7 bases that match TRBD1. The CDR3 spells CASSPRTGGSADTQYF. DNA for the CDR3: TGTGCCAGCAGCCCTAGGACAGGAGGATCCGCAGATACGCAGTATTTT.